This entry lists 22 T cell receptor beta chains sequenced from one sample in a study of shared clonotypes between healthy human individuals. Sequenced by immunoSEQ multiplex PCR; TCRdb stores in-frame clones only, minus some. The sample lists roughly 1.4 million clones, approximately 98.5% occurring once. The specimen was naive CD4+ T cells sorted from blood. Subset given: CD45RA+ positively selected. Receptor source: a man aged 25-45 years in good health.

The chain recombines TRBV19 with TRBJ2-1; TRBD2 aligns across 11 bases. Germline CDR1 reads LNHDA; CDR2 reads SQIVND (reference sequence). V gave up 0 bases and J gave up 7 bases; unmatched junction bases: 2. CDR3 size: 15 residues. The CDR3 sequence: CASSIETSGKNEQFF. The DNA for the CDR3 is TGTGCCAGTAGTATAGAGACTAGCGGGAAAAATGAGCAGTTCTTC.

This chain connects TRBV9 to TRBJ2-7, with TRBD1 matching over 9 bases. The CDR3 has 16 amino acids. V shed 1 base and J 3 bases; nucleotides not matched to a gene: 8. The germline V gene has CDR1 SGDLS and CDR2 YYNGEE. In DNA, the CDR3 is TGTGCCAGCAGCGTATTCCAACAGGGGGCAATCTACGAGCAGTACTTC. This sequence encodes CASSVFQQGAIYEQYF.

As to this clone: This sample also contains other DNA sequences that code for the same CDR3. This rearrangement joins TRBV5-5 to TRBJ2-7; TRBD1 matches 7 bases. Losses at the gene ends were 0 bases for V and 2 bases for J; bases not matched to a gene: 11. The CDR3 covers 17 residues. Germline V gene data show CDR1 as SGHKS and CDR2 as YYEKEE (reference sequence). As DNA, the CDR3 is TGTGCCAGCAGCTTGGGAACCGGACAGGCAGTCCCCTACGAGCAGTACTTC. Its protein is CASSLGTGQAVPYEQYF.

This chain joins TRBV19 and TRBJ2-7; D not resolved. The CDR3 length is 13 residues. The V end was cut by 0 bases, the J end by 4 bases, with 7 bases between. Germline CDR1 LNHDA, CDR2 SQIVND (reference sequence). As DNA, the CDR3 is TGTGCCAGTAGTATAGACTGGCTGTACGAGCAGTACTTC. Translation gives CASSIDWLYEQYF. The full variable domain, its missing parts supplied by reference TRBV19 and TRBJ2-7, is DGGITQSPKYLFRKEGQNVTLSCEQNLNHDAMYWYRQDPGQGLRLIYYSQIVNDFQKGDIAEGYSVSREKKESFPLTVTSAQKNPTAFYLCASSIDWLYEQYFGPGTRLTVT.

The chain links TRBV7-6 to TRBJ1-5; 7 bases fit TRBD1. V was pared by 3 bases and J by 9 bases, with 5 bases of the junction left unmatched. The germline gives CDR1 SGHVS, CDR2 FNYEAQ. The CDR3 is 13 amino acids. CDR3 bases: TGTGCCAGCAGCTTTTACAGGGGAAGGCCCCAGCATTTT. Protein: CASSFYRGRPQHF. The whole variable domain, remainder taken from reference TRBV7-6 and TRBJ1-5, is GAGVSQSPRYKVTKRGQDVALRCDPISGHVSLYWYRQALGQGPEFLTYFNYEAQQDKSGLPNDRFSAERPEGSISTLTIQRTEQRDSAMYRCASSFYRGRPQHFGDGTRLSIL.

The CDR3 loop is CASSLARTVSSYNEQFF. CDR3 bases: TGCGCCAGCAGCTTGGCTCGGACAGTAAGCTCCTACAATGAGCAGTTCTTC. V is TRBV5-1 and J is TRBJ2-1; tentatively, D is TRBD1 (6 bases). The ends were cut back, 0 bases at V and 0 bases at J, with 13 bases in the middle. This CDR3 is 17 amino acids long. Germline V CDR1 and CDR2: SGHRS, YFSETQ.

The chain employs TRBV10-1 and TRBJ2-1, with TRBD2 identical over 7 bases. Germline V gives CDR1 WNHNN, CDR2 SYGVQD (reference sequence). V lost 4 bases, J lost 9 bases, and 6 bases stayed unmatched. This CDR3 spans 13 amino acids. CDR3 region: CASSGLADGEQFF. For the CDR3, the DNA is TGCGCCAGCAGTGGCCTAGCGGATGGTGAGCAGTTCTTC.

The chain combines TRBV19 with TRBJ2-5, with D hard to call. The CDR3 consists of 15 residues. Germline V gene sequence: CDR1 LNHDA, CDR2 SQIVND (reference sequence). V was trimmed by 3 bases and J by 1 base, leaving 12 bases between them. This chain's CDR3 is CASSIIGHGQETQYF. For the CDR3, the DNA is TGTGCCAGTAGTATCATTGGGCACGGCCAAGAGACCCAGTACTTC.

This chain links TRBV28 with TRBJ2-7; 8 positions agree with TRBD2. Germline values: CDR1 MDHEN, CDR2 SYDVKM. Trimming cost V 0 bases and J 5 bases; bases outside gene matches: 15. The CDR3 is 18 amino acids. This CDR3 reads CASSLWQDIAGRTNEQYF. The CDR3 DNA reads TGTGCCAGCAGTTTATGGCAAGACATAGCGGGACGGACAAACGAGCAGTACTTC.

With respect to this clone: Within the sample, other DNA sequences also encode this same CDR3. This chain links TRBV6-6 with TRBJ1-2, with 9 bases matching TRBD1. Germline V gene lookup returns CDR1 MNHNY and CDR2 SVGAGI (reference sequence). V shed 0 bases and J 6 bases; nucleotides not matched to a gene: 2. This CDR3 contains 14 residues. The DNA of the CDR3 is TGTGCCAGCAGTTACTCGACAGGGGGAGATGGCTACACCTTC. Translated: CASSYSTGGDGYTF.

This chain connects TRBV18 to TRBJ1-3; D is unresolved. V was trimmed by 3 bases and J by 0 bases, leaving 15 bases between them. CDR1 KGHSH and CDR2 LQKENI come from the germline V gene. This CDR3 spans 17 amino acids. CDR3 sequence: CASSPWSGQSSGNTIYF. As DNA, the CDR3 is TGTGCCAGCTCACCCTGGAGTGGGCAAAGCTCTGGAAACACCATATATTTT.

The rearrangement joins TRBV6-5 to TRBJ1-1; no clear D gene. Trimming removed 5 bases at V and 2 bases at J, with 15 bases between. The CDR3 spans 15 residues. Germline CDR1 MNHEY, CDR2 SVGAGI. The CDR3 DNA sequence: TGTGCCAGCAGTCTCCGGCAGACTACAAACACTGAAGCTTTCTTT. This codes for CASSLRQTTNTEAFF.

This clone came up once. The chain uses TRBV13 and TRBJ2-1; D remains ambiguous. Deletions cut 5 bases from V and 0 bases from J, with 11 bases between. CDR1 is PRHDT and CDR2 is FYEKMQ in the germline V gene (reference sequence). The CDR3 has 15 amino acids. Here the CDR3 reads CASSRQESSYNEQFF. For the CDR3, the DNA is TGTGCCAGCAGCCGTCAGGAGAGCTCCTACAATGAGCAGTTCTTC.

This chain uses TRBV28 with TRBJ2-2; D is possibly TRBD1 (5 bases). Trimming stripped 8 bases from V and 4 bases from J, with 11 bases between. Germline V gives CDR1 MDHEN, CDR2 SYDVKM. There are 13 residues in the CDR3. As DNA, the CDR3 is TGTGCCAGCGAACGACAGATCACCGGGGAGCTGTTTTTT. Translated, it gives CASERQITGELFF.

This clone has a single count. The chain employs TRBV5-1 and TRBJ2-2; D is ambiguous. The CDR3 runs to 14 residues. Germline lookup yields CDR1 SGHRS and CDR2 YFSETQ. V lost 6 bases and J 3 bases, leaving 12 bases between the germline ends. The CDR3 reads CASKQRLYTGELFF. The CDR3 DNA is TGCGCCAGCAAGCAGAGACTTTACACCGGGGAGCTGTTTTTT.

The chain uses TRBV21-1 and TRBJ2-6; TRBD2, the table's D call, lacks a check against the DNA. TRBV21-1 is recorded as a pseudogene. The CDR3 contains 16 residues. This chain's CDR3 is CATRRGLFFGANVLTF. CDR3 nucleotides: TGTGCCACCCGCAGAGGACTTTTTTTTGGGGCCAACGTCCTGACTTTC.

The chain links TRBV6-4 to TRBJ2-1, with 8 bases that match TRBD2. This CDR3 is built from 16 residues. Germline CDR1 is MRHNA and CDR2 is SNTAGT. The V gene end was trimmed by 5 bases and the J gene end by 3 bases; junction bases not matched to a gene: 9. The CDR3 spells CASSTSSGFRYNEQFF. The DNA of the CDR3 is TGTGCCAGCAGTACCTCTAGCGGGTTTCGCTACAATGAGCAGTTCTTC.

The chain links TRBV6-6 to TRBJ2-5; no reliable D call. This CDR3 is built from 11 residues. Looked up from germline, CDR1 is MNHNY and CDR2 is SVGAGI (reference sequence). V lost 6 bases and J 5 bases, leaving 7 bases between the germline ends. The CDR3 region is CASSPSETQYF. DNA for the CDR3: TGTGCCAGCAGCCCCAGCGAGACCCAGTACTTC.

The chain joins TRBV9 to TRBJ2-2, with TRBD2 identical over 11 bases. The CDR3 is 18 residues long. Trimming cost V 0 bases and J 3 bases; bases outside gene matches: 7. Germline CDR1 SGDLS, CDR2 YYNGEE. CDR3 nucleotide sequence: TGTGCCAGCAGCGTAGCTATTAGCGGGAGGGCCCACACCGGGGAGCTGTTTTTT. The encoded protein is CASSVAISGRAHTGELFF. The full variable domain, completed using reference TRBV9 and TRBJ2-2, is DSGVTQTPKHLITATGQRVTLRCSPRSGDLSVYWYQQSLDQGLQFLIQYYNGEERAKGNILERFSAQQFPDLHSELNLSSLELGDSALYFCASSVAISGRAHTGELFFGEGSRLTVL.

CDR3 sequence (DNA): TGTGCCAGCACCCCGGGAGGGTCCCAAGAGACCCAGTACTTC. It encodes CASTPGGSQETQYF. The chain uses TRBV6-1 and TRBJ2-5, with 8 bases lining up with TRBD2. Germline loops: CDR1 MNHNS, CDR2 SASEGT. The length of the CDR3 is 14 residues. Losses at the gene ends were 7 bases for V and 1 base for J; bases not matched to a gene: 5.

The chain has TRBV6-1 and TRBJ2-5, with a tentative D call TRBD1 (6 bases). The CDR3 spans 12 residues. Deletions cut 10 bases from V and 1 base from J, with 10 bases between. CDR1 and CDR2 (germline): MNHNS, SASEGT. The CDR3 DNA reads TGTGCCATACGACAGGTCCAAGAGACCCAGTACTTC. The encoded protein is CAIRQVQETQYF.

The J gene is TRBJ2-7, the V gene TRBV18; D perhaps matches TRBD1 (6 bases). Trimming stripped 0 bases from V and 5 bases from J, with 14 bases between. Germline CDR1 and CDR2: KGHSH and LQKENI. The CDR3 is 15 amino acids. The CDR3 region has the DNA TGTGCCAGCTCACCACCGTCACAGGGACCCCACGAGCAGTACTTC. As protein: CASSPPSQGPHEQYF.